A single sample is the source of the 2 T cell receptor beta chains below, sequenced in a study of glioma-infiltrating T cells. Amplification of TCR alpha and beta CDR3 regions from RNA used iRepertoire nested multiplex PCR. Each CDR3 protein gets one entry after TCRdb re-called the multiplex PCR reads with MiXCR. The data contain 100,000 to 150,000 distinct CDR3 sequences, roughly 24% of them singletons. Source material: glioma tissue, nonneoplastic brain tissue, or PBMCs (not recorded which). These receptors all come from a human donor with low-grade glioma or glioblastoma, undergoing nonglioma brain surgery, or in good health (not recorded which).

This clonotype appeared many times. The chain has TRBV19 and TRBJ1-1; TRBD1 aligns across 9 bases. The CDR3 has 15 residues. Per germline, CDR1 LNHDA and CDR2 SQIVND (reference sequence). With V trimmed by 4 bases and J by 1 base, 4 bases remained unmatched. The CDR3 spells CASSTPGQGNTEAFF. The CDR3 nucleotides are TGTGCCAGTAGTACCCCGGGACAGGGGAACACTGAAGCTTTCTTT.

Ten or more counts support this clonotype. Germline and junction disagree at one end, which may indicate a read error. The chain has TRBV7-2 and TRBJ2-1; D tentatively reads TRBD1 or TRBD2 (7 bases each). The CDR3 is made up of 11 amino acids. Germline CDR1 is SGHTA and CDR2 is FQGNSA. The CDR3 sequence: CASSDREGSLF. CDR3 sequence (DNA): TGTGCCAGCAGCGACAGGGAGGGATCCCTCTTC.